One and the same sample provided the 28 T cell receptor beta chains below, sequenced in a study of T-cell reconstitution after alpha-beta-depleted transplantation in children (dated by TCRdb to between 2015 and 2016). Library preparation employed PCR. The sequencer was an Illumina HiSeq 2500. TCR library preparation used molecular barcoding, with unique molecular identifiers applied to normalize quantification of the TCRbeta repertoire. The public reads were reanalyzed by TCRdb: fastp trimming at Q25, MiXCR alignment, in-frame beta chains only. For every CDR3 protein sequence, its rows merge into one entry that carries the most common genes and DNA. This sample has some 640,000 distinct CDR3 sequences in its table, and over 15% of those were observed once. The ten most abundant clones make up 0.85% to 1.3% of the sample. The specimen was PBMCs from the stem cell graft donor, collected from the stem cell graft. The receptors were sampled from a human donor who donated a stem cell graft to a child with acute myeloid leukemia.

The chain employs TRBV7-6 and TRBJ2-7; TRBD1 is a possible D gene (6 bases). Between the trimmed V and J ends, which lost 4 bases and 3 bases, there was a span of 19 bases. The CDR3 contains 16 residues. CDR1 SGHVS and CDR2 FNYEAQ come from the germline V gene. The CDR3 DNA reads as TGTGCCAGCAGCTCCGAACCGGGACACCCATACTACGAGCAGTACTTC. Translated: CASSSEPGHPYYEQYF.

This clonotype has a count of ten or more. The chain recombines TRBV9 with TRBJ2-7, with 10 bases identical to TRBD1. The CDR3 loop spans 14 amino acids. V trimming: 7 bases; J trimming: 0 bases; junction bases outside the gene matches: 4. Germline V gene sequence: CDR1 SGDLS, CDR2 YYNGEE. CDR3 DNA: TGTGCCAGCGGGACAGGGGATGCCTCCTACGAGCAGTACTTC. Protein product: CASGTGDASYEQYF.

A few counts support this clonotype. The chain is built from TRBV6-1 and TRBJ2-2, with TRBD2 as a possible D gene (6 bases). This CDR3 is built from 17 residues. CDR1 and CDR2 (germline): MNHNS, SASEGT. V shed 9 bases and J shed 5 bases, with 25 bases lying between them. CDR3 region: CASPPPRGRGRTGELFF. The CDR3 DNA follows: TGTGCCAGTCCCCCCCCGAGGGGACGGGGGAGAACCGGGGAGCTGTTTTTT.

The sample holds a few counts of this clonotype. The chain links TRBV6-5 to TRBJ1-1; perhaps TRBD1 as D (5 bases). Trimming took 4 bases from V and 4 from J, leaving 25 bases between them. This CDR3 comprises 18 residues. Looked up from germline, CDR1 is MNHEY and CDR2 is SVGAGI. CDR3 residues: CASSSTGTPSSPTTEAFF. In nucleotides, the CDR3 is TGTGCCAGCAGTTCAACCGGGACCCCGTCCAGTCCCACCACTGAAGCTTTCTTT.

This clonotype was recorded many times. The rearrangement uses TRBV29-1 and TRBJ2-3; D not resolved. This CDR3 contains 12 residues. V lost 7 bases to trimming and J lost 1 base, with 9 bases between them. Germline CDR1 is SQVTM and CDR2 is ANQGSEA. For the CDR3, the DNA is TGCAGCGCTGCCCAGCGCACAGATACGCAGTATTTT. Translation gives CSAAQRTDTQYF.

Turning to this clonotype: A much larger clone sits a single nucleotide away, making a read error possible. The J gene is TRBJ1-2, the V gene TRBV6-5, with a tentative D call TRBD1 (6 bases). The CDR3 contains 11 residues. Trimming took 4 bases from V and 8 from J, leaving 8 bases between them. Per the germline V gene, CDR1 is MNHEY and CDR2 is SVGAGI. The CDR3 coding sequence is TGTGCCAGCAGTTGCAGGGGAGGCTACACCTTC. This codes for CASSCRGGYTF.

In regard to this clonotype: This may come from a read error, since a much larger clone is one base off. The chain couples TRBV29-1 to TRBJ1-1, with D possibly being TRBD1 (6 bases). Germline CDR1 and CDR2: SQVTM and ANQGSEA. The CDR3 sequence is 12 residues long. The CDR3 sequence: CGARDINTEAFF. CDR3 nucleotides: TGCGGCGCCCGGGACATAAACACTGAAGCTTTCTTT.

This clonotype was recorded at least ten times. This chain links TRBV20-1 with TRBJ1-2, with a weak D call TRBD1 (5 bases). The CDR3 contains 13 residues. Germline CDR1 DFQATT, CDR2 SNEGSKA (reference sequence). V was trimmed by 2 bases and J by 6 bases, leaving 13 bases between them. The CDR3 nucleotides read TGCAGTGCTAGATCAGGGTTACGTCATGGCTACACCTTC. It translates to CSARSGLRHGYTF.

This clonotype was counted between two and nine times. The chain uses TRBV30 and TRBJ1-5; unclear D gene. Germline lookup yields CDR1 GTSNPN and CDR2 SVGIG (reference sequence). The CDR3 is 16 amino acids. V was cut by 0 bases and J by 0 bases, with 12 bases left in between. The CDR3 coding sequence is TGTGCCTGGAGTGTTGGAGGTCTCCTTAGCAATCAGCCCCAGCATTTT. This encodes CAWSVGGLLSNQPQHF.

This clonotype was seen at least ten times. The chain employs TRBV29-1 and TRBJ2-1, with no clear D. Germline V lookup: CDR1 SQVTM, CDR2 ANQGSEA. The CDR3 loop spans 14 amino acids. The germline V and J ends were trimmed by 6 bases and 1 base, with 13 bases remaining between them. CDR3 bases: TGCAGCGTATCGGCTGGGGTTTCCTACAATGAGCAGTTCTTC. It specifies CSVSAGVSYNEQFF.

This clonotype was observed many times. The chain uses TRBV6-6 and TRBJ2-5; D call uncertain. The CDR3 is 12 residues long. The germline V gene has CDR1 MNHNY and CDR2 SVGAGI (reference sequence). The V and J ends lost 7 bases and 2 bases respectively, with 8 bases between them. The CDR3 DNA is TGTGCCAGCACCCGATCGCAAGAGACCCAGTACTTC. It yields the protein CASTRSQETQYF.

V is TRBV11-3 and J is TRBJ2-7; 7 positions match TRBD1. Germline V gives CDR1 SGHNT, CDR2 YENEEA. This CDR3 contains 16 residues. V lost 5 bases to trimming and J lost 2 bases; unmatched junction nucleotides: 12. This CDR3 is CASSPYPDRDTYEQYV. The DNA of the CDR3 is TGTGCCAGCAGCCCATACCCCGACAGGGACACCTACGAGCAGTACGTC.

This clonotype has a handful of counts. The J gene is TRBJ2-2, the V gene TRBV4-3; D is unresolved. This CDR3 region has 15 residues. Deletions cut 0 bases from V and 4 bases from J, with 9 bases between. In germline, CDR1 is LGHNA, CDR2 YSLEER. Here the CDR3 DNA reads TGCGCCAGCAGCCAAGACAGAACCCGCACCGGGGAGCTGTTTTTT. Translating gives CASSQDRTRTGELFF.

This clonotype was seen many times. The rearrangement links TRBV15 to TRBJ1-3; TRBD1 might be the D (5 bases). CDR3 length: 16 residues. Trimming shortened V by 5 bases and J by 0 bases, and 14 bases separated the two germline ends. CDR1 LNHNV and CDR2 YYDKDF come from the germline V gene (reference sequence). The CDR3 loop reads CATSPPRGGSGNTIYF. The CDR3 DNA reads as TGTGCCACCAGCCCTCCTCGCGGGGGCTCTGGAAACACCATATATTTT.

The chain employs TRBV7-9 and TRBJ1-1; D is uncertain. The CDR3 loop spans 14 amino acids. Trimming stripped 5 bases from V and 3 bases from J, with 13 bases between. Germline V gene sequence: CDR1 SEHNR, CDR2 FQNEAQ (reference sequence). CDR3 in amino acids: CASSEDPRDTEAFF. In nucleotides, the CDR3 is TGTGCCAGCAGCGAAGACCCCCGTGACACTGAAGCTTTCTTT.

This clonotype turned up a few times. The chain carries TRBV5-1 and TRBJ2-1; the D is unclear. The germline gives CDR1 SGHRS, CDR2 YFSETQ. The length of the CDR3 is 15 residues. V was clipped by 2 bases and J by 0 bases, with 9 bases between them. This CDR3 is CASSFRDVSYNEQFF. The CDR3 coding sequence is TGCGCCAGCAGCTTTAGGGATGTCTCCTACAATGAGCAGTTCTTC.

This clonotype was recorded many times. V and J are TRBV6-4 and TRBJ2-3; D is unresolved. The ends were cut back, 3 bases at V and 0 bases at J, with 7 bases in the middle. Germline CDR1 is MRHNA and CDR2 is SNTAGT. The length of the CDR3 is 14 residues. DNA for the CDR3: TGTGCCAGCAGTGAAGGCACTAGCACAGATACGCAGTATTTT. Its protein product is CASSEGTSTDTQYF.

In DNA, the CDR3 is TGTGCCAGCAGCCGAAGGACAGGGGGTGGGACAGATACGCAGTATTTT. Translated: CASSRRTGGGTDTQYF. J is TRBJ2-3 and V is TRBV2; 10 bases fit TRBD1. There are 16 residues in the CDR3. V shed 6 bases, J shed 3 bases, and the junction held 9 bases outside the gene matches. Per germline, CDR1 SNHLY and CDR2 FYNNEI. Variable domain in full (rest from reference TRBV2 and TRBJ2-3): EPEVTQTPSHQVTQMGQEVILRCVPISNHLYFYWYRQILGQKVEFLVSFYNNEISEKSEIFDDQFSVERPDGSNFTLKIRSTKLEDSAMYFCASSRRTGGGTDTQYFGPGTRLTVL.

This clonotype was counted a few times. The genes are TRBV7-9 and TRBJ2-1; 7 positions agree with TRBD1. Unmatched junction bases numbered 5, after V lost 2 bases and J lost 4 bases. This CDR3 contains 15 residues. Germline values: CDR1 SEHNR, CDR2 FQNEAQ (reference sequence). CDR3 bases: TGTGCCAGCAGCTTACTTCCGGGACAGTACAATGAGCAGTTCTTC. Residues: CASSLLPGQYNEQFF.

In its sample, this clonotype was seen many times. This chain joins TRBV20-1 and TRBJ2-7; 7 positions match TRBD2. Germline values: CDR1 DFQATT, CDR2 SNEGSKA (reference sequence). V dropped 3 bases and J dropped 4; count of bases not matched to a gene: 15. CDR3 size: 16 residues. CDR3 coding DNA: TGCAGTGCTAGCGCTGGGGCGGGGGTTACCCATTACGAGCAGTACTTC. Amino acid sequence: CSASAGAGVTHYEQYF.

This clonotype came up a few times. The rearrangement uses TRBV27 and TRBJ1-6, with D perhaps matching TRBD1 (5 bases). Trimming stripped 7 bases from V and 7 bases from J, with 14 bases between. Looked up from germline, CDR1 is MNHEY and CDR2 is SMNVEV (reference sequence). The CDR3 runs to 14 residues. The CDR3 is CASKGTGRNSPLHF. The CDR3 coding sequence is TGTGCCAGCAAAGGGACCGGCAGGAATTCACCCCTCCACTTT.

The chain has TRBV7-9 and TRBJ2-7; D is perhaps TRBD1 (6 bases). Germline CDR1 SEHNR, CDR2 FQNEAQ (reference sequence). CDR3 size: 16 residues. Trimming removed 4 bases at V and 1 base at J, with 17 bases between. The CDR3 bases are TGTGCCAGCAGCTCCCCGCAGGGGAGAGTATCCTACGAGCAGTACTTC. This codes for CASSSPQGRVSYEQYF. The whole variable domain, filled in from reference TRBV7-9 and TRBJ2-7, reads DTGVSQNPRHKITKRGQNVTFRCDPISEHNRLYWYRQTLGQGPEFLTYFQNEAQLEKSRLLSDRFSAERPKGSFSTLEIQRTEQGDSAMYLCASSSPQGRVSYEQYFGPGTRLTVT.

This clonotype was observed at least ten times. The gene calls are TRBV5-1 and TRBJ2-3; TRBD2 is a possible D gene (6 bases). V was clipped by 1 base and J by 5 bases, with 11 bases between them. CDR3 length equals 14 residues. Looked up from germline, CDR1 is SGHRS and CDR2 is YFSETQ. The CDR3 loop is CASSLWTTGDTQYF. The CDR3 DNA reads TGCGCCAGCAGCTTGTGGACTACCGGAGATACGCAGTATTTT.

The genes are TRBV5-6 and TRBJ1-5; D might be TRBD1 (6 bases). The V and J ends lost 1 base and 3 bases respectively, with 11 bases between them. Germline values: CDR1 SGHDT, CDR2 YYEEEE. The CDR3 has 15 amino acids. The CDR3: CASSLRTDYNQPQHF. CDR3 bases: TGTGCCAGCAGCTTGAGGACAGACTACAATCAGCCCCAGCATTTT.

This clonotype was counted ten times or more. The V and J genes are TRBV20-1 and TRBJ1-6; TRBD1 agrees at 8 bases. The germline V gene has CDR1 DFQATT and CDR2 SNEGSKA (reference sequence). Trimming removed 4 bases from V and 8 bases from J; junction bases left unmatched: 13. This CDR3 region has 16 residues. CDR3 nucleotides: TGCAGTGCTACAAATCTGGACAGGGCGAACGATTCACCCCTCCACTTT. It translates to CSATNLDRANDSPLHF.

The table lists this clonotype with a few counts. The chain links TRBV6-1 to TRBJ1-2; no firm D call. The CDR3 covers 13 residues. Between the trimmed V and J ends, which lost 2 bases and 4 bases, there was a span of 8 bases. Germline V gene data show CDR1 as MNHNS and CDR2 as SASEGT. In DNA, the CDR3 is TGTGCCAGCAGTGAACCGGCCCTCTATGGCTACACCTTC. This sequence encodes CASSEPALYGYTF.

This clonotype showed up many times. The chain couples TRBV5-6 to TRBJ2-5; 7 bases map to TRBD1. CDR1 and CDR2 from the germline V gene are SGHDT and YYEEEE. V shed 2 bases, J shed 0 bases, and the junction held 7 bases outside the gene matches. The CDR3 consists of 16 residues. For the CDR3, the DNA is TGTGCCAGCAGCTTCCCAGGGGGACAGTACCAAGAGACCCAGTACTTC. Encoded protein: CASSFPGGQYQETQYF.

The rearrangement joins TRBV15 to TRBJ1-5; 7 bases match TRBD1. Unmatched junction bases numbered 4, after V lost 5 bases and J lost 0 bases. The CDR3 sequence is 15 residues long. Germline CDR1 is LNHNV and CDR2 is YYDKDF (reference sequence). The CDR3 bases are TGTGCCACCAGCCAGGGGGGTTATAGCAATCAGCCCCAGCATTTT. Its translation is CATSQGGYSNQPQHF.